A selection of T cell receptor beta chains follows, all from one sample in a study of control samples from healthy donors and cancer patients. Clones were read by immunoSEQ multiplex PCR, and TCRdb kept only the in-frame ones, dropping some. The table shows around 100,000 clones, with less than 90% occurring only once. The specimen sequenced was blood. Every receptor here comes from a woman aged 45-59 years in good health. The CDR3 runs from the conserved cysteine through the conserved F or W. A D gene is named only where the DNA matches it firmly. Size values are once, few and many counts, or a class for expanded clones, and some rows have none.

CASDSRDRGRESGYTF	TGTGCCAGCGACTCCCGGGACAGGGGGCGCGAATCTGGCTACACCTTC	once	TRBD1	TRBV9	TRBJ1-2
CASSFDHRETQYF	TGTGCCAGCAGCTTTGATCATCGGGAGACCCAGTACTTC	.	.	TRBV7-3	TRBJ2-5
CATSREGGWTEAFF	TGTGCCACCAGCAGAGAAGGGGGATGGACTGAAGCTTTCTTT	.	.	TRBV15	TRBJ1-1
CASSSQAGGPGGELFF	TGTGCCAGCAGCTCCCAAGCGGGAGGGCCGGGCGGGGAGCTGTTTTTT	.	TRBD2	TRBV7-3	TRBJ2-2
CASGGQVNEKLFF	TGTGCCAGCGGGGGACAGGTTAATGAAAAACTGTTTTTT	.	TRBD1	TRBV6-5	TRBJ1-4
CASSGRGLSNQPQHF	TGTGCCAGCAGCGGCAGGGGATTGAGCAATCAGCCCCAGCATTTT	.	.	TRBV6-2/TRBV6-3	TRBJ1-5
CASSEGGLSYEQYF	TGTGCCAGCAGTGAAGGTGGACTGTCGTACGAGCAGTACTTC	.	.	TRBV2	TRBJ2-7
CATGTSGGHEQYF	TGTGCCACCGGGACTAGCGGGGGGCACGAGCAGTACTTC	.	TRBD2	TRBV6-5	TRBJ2-7
CASSWGTGRVNTEAFF	TGCGCCAGCAGCTGGGGGACAGGGAGGGTCAACACTGAAGCTTTCTTT	.	TRBD1	TRBV5-1	TRBJ1-1
CASSATSGRASNTGELFF	TGTGCCAGCAGTGCGACTAGCGGGAGGGCTTCGAACACCGGGGAGCTGTTTTTT	.	TRBD2	TRBV27	TRBJ2-2
CASSRDSSTDTQYF	TGTGCCAGCAGCCGGGACAGCTCCACAGATACGCAGTATTTT	.	TRBD1	TRBV7-3	TRBJ2-3
CASSAFGQGDNSPLHF	TGTGCCAGTAGCGCCTTCGGACAGGGGGATAATTCACCCCTCCACTTT	.	TRBD1	TRBV19	TRBJ1-6
CASSLSRVADTQYF	TGTGCCAGCAGCTTATCTAGAGTGGCAGATACGCAGTATTTT	.	.	TRBV7-2	TRBJ2-3
CASREMTGLTEAFF	TGCGCCAGCAGAGAAATGACAGGGCTCACTGAAGCTTTCTTT	.	TRBD1	TRBV5-1	TRBJ1-1
CASSSKGGTDTQYF	TGTGCCAGCAGCTCCAAGGGGGGCACAGATACGCAGTATTTT	.	.	TRBV5-4	TRBJ2-3
CASSETVAQETQYF	TGTGCCAGCAGTGAAACTGTCGCACAAGAGACCCAGTACTTC	.	.	TRBV25-1	TRBJ2-5
CASSPRGQGYEQYF	TGTGCCAGCTCACCACGAGGACAGGGATACGAGCAGTACTTC	.	TRBD1	TRBV18	TRBJ2-7
CATGDGTEAFF	TGTGCCACCGGGGACGGCACTGAAGCTTTCTTT	.	.	TRBV19	TRBJ1-1
CASSQDYPASAGARDTQYF	TGTGCCAGCAGCCAAGATTATCCAGCGAGTGCGGGAGCCCGGGATACGCAGTATTTT	.	TRBD2	TRBV4-2	TRBJ2-3
CASSYLGGGYTF	TGTGCCAGCAGTTATCTCGGGGGGGGCTACACCTTC	.	.	TRBV6-5	TRBJ1-2
CATSDVGLGNEQFF	TGTGCCACCAGTGATGTCGGTTTGGGCAATGAGCAGTTCTTC	.	.	TRBV24-1	TRBJ2-1
CASSRFIRAGHADEQFF	TGTGCCAGCAGCCGGTTTATTAGAGCGGGCCATGCCGATGAGCAGTTCTTC	.	.	TRBV11-2	TRBJ2-1
CASSLRSPGQGISPLHF	TGTGCCAGCAGTCTACGCTCACCGGGACAGGGGATTTCACCCCTCCACTTT	.	TRBD1	TRBV6-6	TRBJ1-6
CASSPSQKVETQYF	TGTGCCAGCTCACCAAGTCAGAAGGTTGAGACCCAGTACTTC	.	.	TRBV18	TRBJ2-5
CASSYPREGEKLFF	TGTGCCAGCAGTTACCCCAGGGAAGGTGAAAAACTGTTTTTT	.	.	TRBV6-6	TRBJ1-4
CASSRRGQTTEAFF	TGTGCCAGCAGCCGCAGGGGGCAGACCACTGAAGCTTTCTTT	.	TRBD1	TRBV11-2	TRBJ1-1
CASSWSLADEQYF	TGTGCCAGTAGTTGGTCTCTAGCGGACGAGCAGTACTTC	.	TRBD2	TRBV19	TRBJ2-7
CASSSRGSGPQETQYF	TGTGCCAGCTCTTCCCGCGGGTCGGGGCCTCAAGAGACCCAGTACTTC	once	.	TRBV18	TRBJ2-5
CASSIGGIRNQPQHF	TGTGCCAGTAGTATAGGGGGGATTCGCAATCAGCCCCAGCATTTT	.	.	TRBV19	TRBJ1-5
CASSSWEGNYGYTF	TGTGCCAGCAGCTCCTGGGAGGGCAACTATGGCTACACCTTC	.	.	TRBV7-2	TRBJ1-2
CASSSGTGASYSGNTIYF	TGTGCCAGCAGCAGCGGGACAGGCGCTTCCTACTCTGGAAACACCATATATTTT	.	TRBD1	TRBV3-1/TRBV3-2	TRBJ1-3
CAFRTGMNYGYTF	TGTGCCTTCAGGACAGGGATGAACTATGGCTACACCTTC	.	TRBD1	TRBV2	TRBJ1-2
CASSQDRQFPEAFF	TGCGCCAGCAGCCAAGATAGGCAGTTCCCTGAAGCTTTCTTT	.	.	TRBV4-3	TRBJ1-1
CASSYISPNQPQHF	TGTGCCAGCAGTTACATTAGTCCCAATCAGCCCCAGCATTTT	.	.	TRBV6-5	TRBJ1-5
CASSRGQARTGELFF	TGTGCCAGCAGCCGGGGCCAAGCTCGGACCGGGGAGCTGTTTTTT	.	.	TRBV5-8	TRBJ2-2
CASSRNEGSYF	TGTGCCAGCAGCCGCAACGAGGGATCATACTTC	few	.	TRBV7-9	TRBJ2-7
CAISESGGAGNQPQHF	TGTGCCATCAGTGAGTCAGGCGGGGCCGGCAATCAGCCCCAGCATTTT	.	.	TRBV10-3	TRBJ1-5
CASSGGTQDYGYTF	TGTGCCAGCAGTGGCGGGACGCAAGACTATGGCTACACCTTC	.	.	TRBV25-1	TRBJ1-2
CASSLRNEQYF	TGTGCCAGCAGCTTGAGGAACGAGCAGTACTTC	few	.	TRBV5-6	TRBJ2-7
CASSLLAEVAKNIQYF	TGTGCCAGCAGCCTTCTAGCGGAGGTAGCCAAAAACATTCAGTACTTC	.	TRBD2	TRBV2	TRBJ2-4
CASSLADNSPLHF	TGTGCCAGCAGCTTGGCCGATAATTCACCCCTCCACTTT	once	.	TRBV5-4	TRBJ1-6
CASSPGLAGKETQYF	TGCGCCAGCAGCCCGGGACTAGCGGGGAAAGAGACCCAGTACTTC	.	TRBD2	TRBV4-1	TRBJ2-5
CSVAPVDQGDRGYTF	TGCAGCGTTGCACCGGTCGACCAGGGAGATCGGGGCTACACCTTC	.	.	TRBV29-1	TRBJ1-2
CASSVFGTLGGNTIYF	TGTGCCAGCAGTGTCTTCGGCACCCTCGGGGGAAACACCATATATTTT	.	.	TRBV6-1	TRBJ1-3
CASSQDLPSGVQYF	TGCGCCAGCAGCCAAGATCTGCCTAGCGGGGTGCAGTATTTT	.	TRBD2	TRBV4-3	TRBJ2-3
CASSLVPTGTRMNTGELFF	TGTGCCAGCAGCTTAGTACCGACAGGGACCCGAATGAACACCGGGGAGCTGTTTTTT	.	TRBD1	TRBV7-8	TRBJ2-2
CASSLGPRTGELFF	TGTGCCAGCAGCTTAGGCCCTCGGACCGGGGAGCTGTTTTTT	.	.	TRBV7-3	TRBJ2-2
CASSFFGGTNEKLFF	TGTGCCAGCAGCTTTTTCGGGGGGACTAATGAAAAACTGTTTTTT	.	.	TRBV5-4	TRBJ1-4
CASSQVLNYGYTF	TGTGCCAGCAGCCAAGTACTTAACTATGGCTACACCTTC	once	.	TRBV3-1/TRBV3-2	TRBJ1-2
CASSPRTGPNYGYTF	TGTGCCAGCTCACCAAGGACAGGACCAAACTATGGCTACACCTTC	.	TRBD1	TRBV18	TRBJ1-2
CASARMWGAVNTEAFF	TGTGCCAGCGCCAGAATGTGGGGCGCGGTGAACACTGAAGCTTTCTTT	few	.	TRBV19	TRBJ1-1
CASSFLLSGNTEAFF	TGTGCCAGCAGCTTCCTTTTGTCAGGTAACACTGAAGCTTTCTTT	.	.	TRBV11-2	TRBJ1-1
CASSPSSVPTEAFF	TGTGCCAGCTCACCGTCCTCGGTTCCCACTGAAGCTTTCTTT	.	.	TRBV18	TRBJ1-1
CASSLGSRMNTEAFF	TGTGCCAGCAGCTTGGGCAGCCGGATGAACACTGAAGCTTTCTTT	.	.	TRBV7-2	TRBJ1-1
CASSPNVASGGATDTQYF	TGTGCCAGCTCACCCAACGTTGCTAGCGGGGGGGCAACAGATACGCAGTATTTT	.	TRBD2	TRBV18	TRBJ2-3